A selection of T cell receptor beta chains follows, all from one sample in a study of cytomegalovirus exposure and HLA in healthy donors. Only in-frame clones appear in the TCRdb table, and some are missing; sequencing was by immunoSEQ multiplex PCR. Among 150,000 to 200,000 clones listed, approximately 71% were seen once. The sample comprised PBMCs. The receptors derive from a male donor in good health and CMV-seronegative. Each CDR3 is given with its conserved first and last residue. The order of the fields is clone size, J gene, D gene, V gene, CDR3 protein, CDR3 DNA. D genes are given only for firm matches. Only some rows state a clone size, as once, few, many or a class for expanded clones.

>NA|TRBJ1-2|NA|TRBV5-1
CASSLDSGLYGYTF
TGCGCCAGCAGCTTGGATTCAGGGCTCTATGGCTACACCTTC
>NA|TRBJ1-4|TRBD1|TRBV28
CASSAIDRGGEKLFF
TGTGCCAGCAGTGCCATTGACAGGGGGGGAGAAAAACTGTTTTTT
>NA|TRBJ2-7|TRBD1|TRBV7-6
CASSPGQVIFPYEQYF
TGTGCCAGCAGCCCCGGACAGGTCATATTTCCCTACGAGCAGTACTTC
>NA|TRBJ2-4|TRBD1|TRBV4-1
CASSPLTGGATKNIQYF
TGCGCCAGCAGCCCCCTGACAGGGGGCGCGACCAAAAACATTCAGTACTTC
>NA|TRBJ2-1|TRBD1|TRBV5-6
CASSSGTGFYNEQFF
TGTGCCAGCAGCTCCGGGACAGGTTTCTACAATGAGCAGTTCTTC
>NA|TRBJ2-5|NA|TRBV5-1
CASSSPGTTETQYF
TGCGCCAGCAGTTCACCCGGGACAACCGAGACCCAGTACTTC
>once|TRBJ2-1|NA|TRBV6-1
CASLLNLYNEQFF
TGTGCCTCCCTGCTAAATCTCTACAATGAGCAGTTCTTC
>NA|TRBJ2-3|TRBD1|TRBV19
CASSSPRQGVLLDTQYF
TGTGCCAGTAGTTCACCTCGACAGGGGGTCCTTCTAGATACGCAGTATTTT
>once|TRBJ1-5|NA|TRBV19
CASSIFHSGNQPQHF
TGTGCCAGTAGTATCTTTCACAGTGGCAATCAGCCCCAGCATTTT
>few|TRBJ2-5|TRBD1|TRBV29-1
CSSHQGAPGTQYF
TGCAGCTCCCATCAGGGGGCCCCGGGGACCCAGTACTTC
>NA|TRBJ1-1|NA|TRBV30
CAWSYRAGTEAFF
TGTGCCTGGAGTTACAGGGCCGGCACTGAAGCTTTCTTT
>NA|TRBJ2-2|NA|TRBV7-9
CASSLVGTLNTGELFF
TGTGCCAGCAGCTTAGTTGGGACATTGAACACCGGGGAGCTGTTTTTT
>once|TRBJ2-5|TRBD1|TRBV7-3
CASSTGTGLETQYF
TGTGCCAGCAGCACAGGGACAGGGTTGGAGACCCAGTACTTC
>NA|TRBJ2-5|NA|TRBV5-5
CASSFLTGARETQYF
TGTGCCAGCAGCTTCTTGACAGGTGCGAGGGAGACCCAGTACTTC
>once|TRBJ1-1|NA|TRBV18
CASSPGGGSTEAFF
TGTGCCAGCTCACCAGGGGGAGGGTCCACTGAAGCTTTCTTT
>few|TRBJ1-2|NA|TRBV7-2
CASSLGSGQTYGYTF
TGTGCCAGCAGCTTAGGGTCAGGCCAAACTTATGGCTACACCTTC
>NA|TRBJ1-4|TRBD1|TRBV11-2
CASSWGTGGEKLFF
TGTGCCAGCAGCTGGGGGACAGGCGGTGAAAAACTGTTTTTT
>NA|TRBJ2-5|NA|TRBV18
CASSPGLTETQYF
TGTGCCAGCTCACCGGGCCTTACAGAGACCCAGTACTTC
>NA|TRBJ1-4|TRBD1|TRBV6-5
CATNLQGRNEKLFF
TGTGCCACCAACCTACAGGGGAGGAATGAAAAACTGTTTTTT
>NA|TRBJ2-1|TRBD2|TRBV9
CASEGLAGDYNEQFF
TGTGCCAGCGAGGGGCTAGCGGGGGACTACAATGAGCAGTTCTTC
>NA|TRBJ2-2|TRBD2|TRBV4-2
CASSPGTSGTGELFF
TGTGCCAGCAGCCCCGGGACTAGCGGGACCGGGGAGCTGTTTTTT
>NA|TRBJ2-5|NA|TRBV29-1
CSVGMTVQETQYF
TGCAGCGTTGGGATGACAGTCCAAGAGACCCAGTACTTC
>NA|TRBJ2-3|NA|TRBV5-1
CASSLATDTQYF
TGCGCCAGCAGCTTGGCGACAGATACGCAGTATTTT
>NA|TRBJ2-1|TRBD2|TRBV7-9
CASSFFKLAAGNEQFF
TGTGCCAGCAGCTTTTTCAAACTAGCGGCGGGCAATGAGCAGTTCTTC
>NA|TRBJ2-2|NA|TRBV5-4
CASSPPYQGIGELFF
TGTGCCAGCAGCCCACCGTACCAGGGGATAGGGGAGCTGTTTTTT
>NA|TRBJ1-1|TRBD1|TRBV9
CASSRGTGSPNTEAFF
TGTGCCAGCAGCAGGGGGACAGGGTCGCCGAACACTGAAGCTTTCTTT
>NA|TRBJ2-1|TRBD2|TRBV5-1
CASTPGLAGAQTYNEQFF
TGCGCCAGCACCCCGGGACTAGCGGGGGCCCAAACCTACAATGAGCAGTTCTTC
>NA|TRBJ1-5|TRBD1|TRBV5-3
CARSRDRGNQPQHF
TGTGCCAGAAGCAGGGACAGGGGCAATCAGCCCCAGCATTTT
>few|TRBJ2-6|TRBD2|TRBV2
CASLAGHSGANVLTF
TGTGCCAGTTTAGCGGGACACTCTGGGGCCAACGTCCTGACTTTC
>NA|TRBJ1-1|NA|TRBV7-9
CASSLDGAWGQLNTEAFF
TGTGCCAGCAGCTTAGATGGGGCGTGGGGCCAACTGAACACTGAAGCTTTCTTT
>NA|TRBJ1-2|NA|TRBV29-1
CSVSQGSGYGYTF
TGCAGCGTTTCTCAGGGGTCCGGCTATGGCTACACCTTC
>NA|TRBJ1-4|NA|TRBV30
CAWRGGGGKLFF
TGTGCCTGGAGAGGCGGGGGGGGAAAACTGTTTTTT
>NA|TRBJ2-7|TRBD2|TRBV18
CASSPRTSGGGYEQYF
TGTGCCAGCTCACCAAGGACTAGCGGGGGCGGATACGAGCAGTACTTC
>NA|TRBJ2-7|TRBD2|TRBV28
CASSGGQGQVWTSGFEGYEQYF
TGTGCCAGCAGTGGTGGACAGGGACAGGTATGGACTAGCGGTTTTGAGGGTTACGAGCAGTACTTC
>NA|TRBJ2-1|TRBD2|TRBV7-7
CASSLTSGRAGSYNEQFF
TGTGCCAGCAGCTTGACTAGCGGGAGGGCCGGCTCCTACAATGAGCAGTTCTTC
>NA|TRBJ2-7|NA|TRBV21-1
CARTGIQLPYEQYF
TGTGCCAGAACAGGTATCCAATTACCCTACGAGCAGTACTTC
>NA|TRBJ1-6|TRBD1|TRBV5-4
CASSRGTGSQPNSPLHF
TGTGCCAGCAGTCGGGGGACAGGGAGTCAGCCTAATTCACCCCTCCACTTT
>NA|TRBJ2-3|NA|TRBV6-6
CASSYSPSGSTDTQYF
TGTGCCAGCAGTTACTCTCCTAGTGGAAGCACAGATACGCAGTATTTT
>NA|TRBJ1-4|TRBD1|TRBV28
CASSFSDRVWEKLFF
TGTGCCAGCAGTTTCAGTGACAGGGTTTGGGAAAAACTGTTTTTT
>NA|TRBJ2-7|TRBD1|TRBV10-3
CAIRPGQGGEQYF
TGTGCCATCAGACCGGGACAGGGAGGGGAGCAGTACTTC
>few|TRBJ1-6|TRBD1|TRBV14
CASSQDQRAGGSLYNSPLHF
TGTGCCAGCAGCCAAGATCAGAGGGCAGGGGGGTCCCTCTATAATTCACCCCTCCACTTT
>NA|TRBJ1-5|TRBD1|TRBV19
CASSKDREGFQPQHF
TGTGCCAGTAGTAAGGACAGGGAAGGGTTTCAGCCCCAGCATTTT
>NA|TRBJ2-1|TRBD2|TRBV7-3
CASSSTGTSGRLEQFF
TGTGCCAGCAGCTCAACCGGGACTAGCGGACGTTTGGAGCAGTTCTTC
>once|TRBJ1-6|TRBD1|TRBV9
CASSRRDRGSDSPLHF
TGTGCCAGCAGCAGGCGGGACAGGGGGAGTGATTCACCCCTCCACTTT
>NA|TRBJ2-1|TRBD2|TRBV7-9
CASSFGTSGLDEQFF
TGTGCCAGCAGCTTTGGGACTAGCGGGCTAGATGAGCAGTTCTTC
>NA|TRBJ2-1|NA|TRBV7-3
CASSSSGAAENEQFF
TGTGCCAGCAGCTCATCAGGGGCGGCAGAGAATGAGCAGTTCTTC
>NA|TRBJ2-7|TRBD2|TRBV5-8
CASSLPGLAYEQYF
TGTGCCAGCAGCTTACCGGGACTAGCCTACGAGCAGTACTTC
>NA|TRBJ2-3|TRBD2|TRBV27
CASRASGGGLGSQYF
TGTGCCAGCAGGGCGAGCGGGGGGGGATTGGGTTCGCAGTATTTT
>few|TRBJ1-1|NA|TRBV2
CASSEQGMNTEAFF
TGTGCCAGCAGTGAACAGGGGATGAACACTGAAGCTTTCTTT
>NA|TRBJ2-3|NA|TRBV7-6
CASSSKLWGGLTDTQYF
TGTGCCAGCAGCTCAAAGCTTTGGGGGGGCCTCACAGATACGCAGTATTTT
>NA|TRBJ1-5|NA|TRBV6-5
CVNQGQINQPQHF
TGTGTCAACCAGGGTCAGATCAATCAGCCCCAGCATTTT
>NA|TRBJ1-6|NA|TRBV27
CATRLGRQNSPLHF
TGTGCCACCCGACTCGGGAGACAAAATTCACCCCTCCACTTT
>NA|TRBJ1-1|NA|TRBV5-8
CASSLGTYTEAFF
TGTGCCAGCAGCCTGGGGACTTACACTGAAGCTTTCTTT